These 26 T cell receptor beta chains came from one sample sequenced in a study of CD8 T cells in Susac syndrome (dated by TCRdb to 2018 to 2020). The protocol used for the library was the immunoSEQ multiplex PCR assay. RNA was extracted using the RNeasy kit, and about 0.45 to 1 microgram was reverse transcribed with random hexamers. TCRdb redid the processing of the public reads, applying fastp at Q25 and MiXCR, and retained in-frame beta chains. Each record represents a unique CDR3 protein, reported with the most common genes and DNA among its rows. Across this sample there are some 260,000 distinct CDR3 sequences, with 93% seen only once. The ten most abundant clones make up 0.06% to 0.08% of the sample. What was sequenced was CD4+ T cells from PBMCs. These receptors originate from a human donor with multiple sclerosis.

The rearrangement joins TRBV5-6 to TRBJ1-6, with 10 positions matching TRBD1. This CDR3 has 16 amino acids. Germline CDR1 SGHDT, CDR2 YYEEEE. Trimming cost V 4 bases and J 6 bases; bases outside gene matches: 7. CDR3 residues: CASSEIRDRGNSPLHF. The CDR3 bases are TGTGCCAGCAGCGAAATCCGGGACAGGGGTAATTCACCCCTCCACTTT.

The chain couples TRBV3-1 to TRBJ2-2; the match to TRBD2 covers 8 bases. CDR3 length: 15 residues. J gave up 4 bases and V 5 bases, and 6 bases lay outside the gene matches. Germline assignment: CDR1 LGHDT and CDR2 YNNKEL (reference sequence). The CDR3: CASSLGAGGTGELFF. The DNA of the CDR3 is TGTGCCAGCAGCTTGGGTGCGGGAGGCACCGGGGAGCTGTTTTTT.

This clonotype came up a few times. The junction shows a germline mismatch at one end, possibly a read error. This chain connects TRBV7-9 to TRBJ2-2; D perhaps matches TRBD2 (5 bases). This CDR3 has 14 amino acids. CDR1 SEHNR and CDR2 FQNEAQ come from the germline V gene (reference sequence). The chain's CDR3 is CASSLDSATGELFF. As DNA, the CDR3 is TGTGCCAGCAGCTTGGACTCTGCCACCGGGGAGCTTTTTTTT.

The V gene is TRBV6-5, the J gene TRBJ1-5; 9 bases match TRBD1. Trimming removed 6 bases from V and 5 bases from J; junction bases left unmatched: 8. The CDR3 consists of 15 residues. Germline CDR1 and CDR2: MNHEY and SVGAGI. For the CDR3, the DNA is TGTGCCAGCAGCCGATCGGGACAGGGAGATCAGCCCCAGCATTTT. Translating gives CASSRSGQGDQPQHF.

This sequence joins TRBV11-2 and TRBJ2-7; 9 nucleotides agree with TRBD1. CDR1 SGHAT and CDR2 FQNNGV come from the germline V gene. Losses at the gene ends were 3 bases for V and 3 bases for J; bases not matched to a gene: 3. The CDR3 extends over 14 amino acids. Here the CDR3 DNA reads TGTGCCAGCAGCTTGGGGACAGGGCTCTACGAGCAGTACGTC. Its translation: CASSLGTGLYEQYV.

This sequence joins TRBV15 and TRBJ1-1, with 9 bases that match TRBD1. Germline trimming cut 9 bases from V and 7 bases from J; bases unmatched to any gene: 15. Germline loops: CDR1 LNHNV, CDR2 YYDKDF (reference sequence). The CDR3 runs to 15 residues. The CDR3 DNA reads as TGTGCCACTCGGACACCAAGACAGGGGGTGGGTGAAGCTTTCTTT. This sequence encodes CATRTPRQGVGEAFF.

As DNA, the CDR3 is TGTGCCAGCAGCTTGGGAAGGCAGGGAGAGAACACCATATATTTT. Translated, it gives CASSLGRQGENTIYF. The chain couples TRBV5-4 to TRBJ1-3; D may be TRBD1 (5 bases). The CDR3 extends over 15 amino acids. Germline V gene lookup returns CDR1 SGHNT and CDR2 YYREEE (reference sequence). The V end was cut by 0 bases, the J end by 7 bases, with 14 bases between.

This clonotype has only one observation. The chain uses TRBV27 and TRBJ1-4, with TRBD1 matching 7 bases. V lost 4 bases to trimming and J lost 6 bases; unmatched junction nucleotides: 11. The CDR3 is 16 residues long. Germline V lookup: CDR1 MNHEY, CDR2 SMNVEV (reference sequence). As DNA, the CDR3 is TGTGCCAGCAGTTCCTCAGGGGGAGGGGCACATGAAAAACTGTTTTTT. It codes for CASSSSGGGAHEKLFF.

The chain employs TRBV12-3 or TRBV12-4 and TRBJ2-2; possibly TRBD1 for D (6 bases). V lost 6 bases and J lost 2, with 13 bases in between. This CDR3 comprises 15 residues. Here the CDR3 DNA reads TGTGCCAGCAGCCCCTTTGGGGGCAACACCGGGGAGCTGTTTTTT. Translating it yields CASSPFGGNTGELFF.

The CDR3 DNA sequence: TGTGCCACCTCCCTTAGGGGCTCCGTAGAGACCCAGTACTTC. The encoded protein is CATSLRGSVETQYF. The chain recombines TRBV11-1 with TRBJ2-5; D is perhaps TRBD1 (5 bases). The CDR3 extends over 14 amino acids. The germline V and J ends were trimmed by 10 bases and 4 bases, with 19 bases remaining between them. The V gene's germline CDR1 is SGHAT and CDR2 FQDESV (reference sequence).

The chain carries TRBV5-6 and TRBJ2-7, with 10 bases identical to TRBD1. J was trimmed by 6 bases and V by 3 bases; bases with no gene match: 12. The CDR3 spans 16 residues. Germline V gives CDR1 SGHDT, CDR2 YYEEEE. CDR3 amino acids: CASSYVAGQGMGEQYF. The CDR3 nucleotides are TGTGCCAGCAGCTATGTGGCGGGACAGGGGATGGGCGAGCAGTACTTC.

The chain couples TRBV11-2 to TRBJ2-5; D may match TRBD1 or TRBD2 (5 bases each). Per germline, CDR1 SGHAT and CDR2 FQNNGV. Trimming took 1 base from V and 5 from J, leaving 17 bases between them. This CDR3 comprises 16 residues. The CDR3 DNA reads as TGTGCCAGCAGCTTAGTCAGGGACGTGCCGCGGGAGACCCAGTACTTC. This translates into CASSLVRDVPRETQYF.

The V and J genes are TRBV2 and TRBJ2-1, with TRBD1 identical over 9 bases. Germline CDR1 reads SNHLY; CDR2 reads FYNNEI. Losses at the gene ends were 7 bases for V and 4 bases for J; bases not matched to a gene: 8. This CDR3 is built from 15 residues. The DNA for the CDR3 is TGTGCCAGCATTATGGACAGGGGCTCTTACAATGAGCAGTTCTTC. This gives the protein CASIMDRGSYNEQFF.

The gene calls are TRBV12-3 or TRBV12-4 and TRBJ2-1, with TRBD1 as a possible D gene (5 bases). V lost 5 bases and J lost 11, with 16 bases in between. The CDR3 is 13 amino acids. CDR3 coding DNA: TGTGCCAGCAGTGTCGGACAAGGCCGACAGCAGTTCTTC. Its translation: CASSVGQGRQQFF.

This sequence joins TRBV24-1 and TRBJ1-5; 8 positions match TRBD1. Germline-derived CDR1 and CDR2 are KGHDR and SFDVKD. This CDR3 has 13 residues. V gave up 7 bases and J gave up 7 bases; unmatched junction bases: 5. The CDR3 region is CATRDRVGQPQHF. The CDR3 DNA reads TGTGCCACCAGGGACAGGGTGGGCCAGCCCCAGCATTTT.

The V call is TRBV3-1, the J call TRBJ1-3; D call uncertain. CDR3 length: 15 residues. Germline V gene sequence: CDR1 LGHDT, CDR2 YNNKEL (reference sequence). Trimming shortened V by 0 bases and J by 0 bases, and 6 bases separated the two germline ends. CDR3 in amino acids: CASSQDTFSGNTIYF. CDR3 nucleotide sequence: TGTGCCAGCAGCCAAGACACCTTCTCTGGAAACACCATATATTTT.

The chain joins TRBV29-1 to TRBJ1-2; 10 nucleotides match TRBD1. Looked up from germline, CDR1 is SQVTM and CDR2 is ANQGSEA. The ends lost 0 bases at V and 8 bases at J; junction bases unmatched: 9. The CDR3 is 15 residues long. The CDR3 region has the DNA TGCAGCGTTGAAGACCGGGACAGGGGCTTTTACGGCTACACCTTC. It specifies CSVEDRDRGFYGYTF.

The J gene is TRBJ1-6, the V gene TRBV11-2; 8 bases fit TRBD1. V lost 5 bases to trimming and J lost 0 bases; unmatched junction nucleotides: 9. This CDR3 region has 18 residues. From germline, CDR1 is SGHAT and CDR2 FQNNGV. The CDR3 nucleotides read TGTGCCAGCAGCCTTTGGGACAGGCGAAGCTCCTATAATTCACCCCTCCACTTT. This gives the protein CASSLWDRRSSYNSPLHF.

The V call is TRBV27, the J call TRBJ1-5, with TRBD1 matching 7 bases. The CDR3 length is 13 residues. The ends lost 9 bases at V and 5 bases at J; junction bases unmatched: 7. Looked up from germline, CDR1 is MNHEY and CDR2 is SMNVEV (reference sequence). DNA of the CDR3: TGTGCCAGACCGACAGGGCTTGATCAGCCCCAGCATTTT. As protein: CARPTGLDQPQHF.

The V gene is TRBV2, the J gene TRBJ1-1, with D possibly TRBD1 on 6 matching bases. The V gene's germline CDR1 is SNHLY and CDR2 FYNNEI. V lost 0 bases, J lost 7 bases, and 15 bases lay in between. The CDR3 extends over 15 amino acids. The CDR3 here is CASSEALRAGVEAFF. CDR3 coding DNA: TGTGCCAGCAGTGAAGCGCTTAGGGCAGGGGTTGAAGCTTTCTTT.

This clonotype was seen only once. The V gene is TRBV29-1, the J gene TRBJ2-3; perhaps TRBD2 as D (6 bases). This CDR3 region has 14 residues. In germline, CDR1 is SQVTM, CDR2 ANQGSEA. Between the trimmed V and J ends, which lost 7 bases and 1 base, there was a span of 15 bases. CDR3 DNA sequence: TGCAGCGATGGGGGAGCGGGCCGCACAGATACGCAGTATTTT. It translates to CSDGGAGRTDTQYF.

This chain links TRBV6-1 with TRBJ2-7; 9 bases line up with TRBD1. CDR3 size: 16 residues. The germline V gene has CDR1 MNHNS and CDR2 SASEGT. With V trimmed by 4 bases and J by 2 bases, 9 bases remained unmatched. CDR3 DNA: TGTGCCAGCAGTGGTCGTGGGACAGGGTCTCCCTACGAGCAGTACTTC. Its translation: CASSGRGTGSPYEQYF.

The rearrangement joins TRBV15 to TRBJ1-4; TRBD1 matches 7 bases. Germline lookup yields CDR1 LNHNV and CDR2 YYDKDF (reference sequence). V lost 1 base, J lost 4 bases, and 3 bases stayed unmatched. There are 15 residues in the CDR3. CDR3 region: CATSRGQGGNEKLFF. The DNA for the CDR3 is TGTGCCACCAGCAGAGGCCAGGGGGGTAATGAAAAACTGTTTTTT. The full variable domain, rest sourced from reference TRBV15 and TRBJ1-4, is DAMVIQNPRYQVTQFGKPVTLSCSQTLNHNVMYWYQQKSSQAPKLLFHYYDKDFNNEADTPDNFQSRRPNTSFCFLDIRSPGLGDTAMYLCATSRGQGGNEKLFFGSGTQLSVL.

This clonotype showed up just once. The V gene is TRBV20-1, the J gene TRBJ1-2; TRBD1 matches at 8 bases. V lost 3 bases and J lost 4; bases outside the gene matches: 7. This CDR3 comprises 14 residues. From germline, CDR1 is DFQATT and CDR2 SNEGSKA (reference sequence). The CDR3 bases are TGCAGTGCTAGGGATTTGGACAGGGCCTATGGCTACACCTTC. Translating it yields CSARDLDRAYGYTF.

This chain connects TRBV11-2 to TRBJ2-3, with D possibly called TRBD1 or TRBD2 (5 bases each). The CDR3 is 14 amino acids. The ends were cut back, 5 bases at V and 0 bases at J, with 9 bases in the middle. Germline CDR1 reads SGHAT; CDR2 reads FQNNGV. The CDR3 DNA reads TGTGCCAGCAGCCCGGGACCGAGCACAGATACGCAGTATTTT. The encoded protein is CASSPGPSTDTQYF.

CDR3 bases: TGTGCCAGCAGTTTATCGCGGGGGGGGAAGGCAGATACGCAGTATTTT. This encodes CASSLSRGGKADTQYF. The chain combines TRBV28 with TRBJ2-3; 9 nucleotides match TRBD2. The CDR3 length is 16 residues. CDR1 and CDR2 (germline): MDHEN, SYDVKM. Losses at the gene ends were 1 base for V and 4 bases for J; bases not matched to a gene: 6.